The rows below give T cell receptor beta chains drawn from one sample of a study of OX40 agonist ivuxolimab in advanced cancers. TCRdb's copy holds only in-frame clones and misses some; the assay was immunoSEQ multiplex PCR. The sample lists about 110,000 clones, 75% to 95% occurring once. The starting material was CD4+ or CD8+ T cells sorted from blood, obtained in a trial of the OX40 agonist ivuxolimab. The receptors stem from an adult with an advanced solid tumor such as melanoma, head and neck, liver or kidney cancer. Each CDR3 is given with its conserved first and last residue. The D gene is left open where the match is weak. Only some rows state a clone size, as once, few, many or a class for expanded clones.

TRBV5-4	TRBJ2-5	-	TRBD2	TGTGCCAGCAGCTCGGGACTAGCGGCTCCCTATTCCCAAGAGACCCAGTACTTC	CASSSGLAAPYSQETQYF
TRBV5-1	TRBJ2-7	-	-	TGCGCCAGCAGCTTGGCCGCGGGGACACACTACGAGCAGTACTTC	CASSLAAGTHYEQYF
TRBV6-1	TRBJ1-5	once	-	TGTGCCAGCAGTCAGGACGGCTACAATCAGCCCCAGCATTTT	CASSQDGYNQPQHF
TRBV10-2	TRBJ2-2	-	-	TGCGCCAGCAGTCCGTCATACGGGGGTACCGGGGAGCTGTTTTTT	CASSPSYGGTGELFF
TRBV19	TRBJ1-4	few	-	TGTGCCAGTAGTTATCAGGGGAGTGGGGAAAAACTGTTTTTT	CASSYQGSGEKLFF
TRBV9	TRBJ1-1	-	-	TGTGCCAGCAGCGTTGGGCAGGGTAACACTGAAGCTTTCTTT	CASSVGQGNTEAFF
TRBV6-5	TRBJ2-4	-	-	TGTGCCAGCAGTTTAGAGGCCAAAAACATTCAGTACTTC	CASSLEAKNIQYF
TRBV7-3	TRBJ2-1	-	TRBD2	TGTGCCAGCAGCTCCCGGGGGGGCCTCTACAATGAGCAGTTCTTC	CASSSRGGLYNEQFF
TRBV5-4	TRBJ2-5	-	-	TGTGCCAGCAGCTTATACGATAGTCGAGAGACCCAGTACTTC	CASSLYDSRETQYF
TRBV6-1	TRBJ2-3	-	TRBD2	TGTGCCAGCAGTGCCTCTACTAGCGGAGGGGGAAGAGATACGCAGTATTTT	CASSASTSGGGRDTQYF
TRBV5-1	TRBJ2-1	-	-	TGCGCCAGCAGCTTGGAGGCGGGCTACAATGAGCAGTTCTTC	CASSLEAGYNEQFF
TRBV19	TRBJ1-5	-	-	TGTGCCAGTAGTAAATTCAGGGATCGCAATCAGCCCCAGCATTTT	CASSKFRDRNQPQHF
TRBV5-1	TRBJ2-7	-	TRBD1	TGCGCCAGCAGCTTTTCTCCGGGACAGGGCTACGAGCAGTACTTC	CASSFSPGQGYEQYF
TRBV19	TRBJ1-4	-	TRBD1	TGTGCCAGTAGTCCAGGGGGCGAGAAAGAAAAACTGTTTTTT	CASSPGGEKEKLFF
TRBV7-6	TRBJ1-6	-	-	TGTGCCAGCAGCAGTGGCACGAGGAGCTCCTATAATTCACCCCTCCACTTT	CASSSGTRSSYNSPLHF
TRBV5-1	TRBJ1-4	-	-	TGCGCCAGCAGCTTGGAAGTAGGCTTTAGGCGAAAAACTGTTTTT	CASSLEVGFRRKTVF
TRBV9	TRBJ1-3	-	-	TGTGCCAGCAGCGTAGTGGCAGGGCAAGACGTCTCTGGAAACACCATATATTTT	CASSVVAGQDVSGNTIYF
TRBV18	TRBJ1-1	-	TRBD1	TGTGCCAGCTCACTAGGGACAGCTAACACTGAAGCTTTCTTT	CASSLGTANTEAFF
TRBV10-3	TRBJ1-2	-	-	TGTGCCATCAGTGAGTCTGTGGGACCCTATGGCTACACCTTC	CAISESVGPYGYTF
TRBV4-1	TRBJ2-7	-	-	TGCGCCAGCAGCCAAGATGAGGTTTTACGTTTC	CASSQDEVLRF
TRBV28	TRBJ2-7	few	-	TGTGCCAGCAGTCTAATACAGGTCTACGAGCAGTACTTC	CASSLIQVYEQYF
TRBV19	TRBJ2-5	-	-	TGTGCCAGTAGTATAGACAGGGCCCAAGAGACCCAGTACTTC	CASSIDRAQETQYF
TRBV27	TRBJ2-3	-	TRBD2	TGTGCCAGCAGTTTAGTGGGACTAGCGGTCACAGATACGCAGTATTTT	CASSLVGLAVTDTQYF
TRBV5-4	TRBJ1-2	-	-	TGTGCCAGCAGCTTATTGGGGGATGACTATGGCTACACCTTC	CASSLLGDDYGYTF
TRBV5-5	TRBJ1-4	once	-	TGTGCCAGCAGCTTGGAACTGCAGGGAAATGAAAAACTGTTTTTT	CASSLELQGNEKLFF
TRBV5-1	TRBJ1-1	-	TRBD1	TGCGCCAGCAGCGCGACAGGGGGGAACACTGAAGCTTTCTTT	CASSATGGNTEAFF
TRBV10-1	TRBJ2-3	-	TRBD1	TGCGCCAGCAGTGAGGGACAGGGCACAGATACGCAGTATTTT	CASSEGQGTDTQYF